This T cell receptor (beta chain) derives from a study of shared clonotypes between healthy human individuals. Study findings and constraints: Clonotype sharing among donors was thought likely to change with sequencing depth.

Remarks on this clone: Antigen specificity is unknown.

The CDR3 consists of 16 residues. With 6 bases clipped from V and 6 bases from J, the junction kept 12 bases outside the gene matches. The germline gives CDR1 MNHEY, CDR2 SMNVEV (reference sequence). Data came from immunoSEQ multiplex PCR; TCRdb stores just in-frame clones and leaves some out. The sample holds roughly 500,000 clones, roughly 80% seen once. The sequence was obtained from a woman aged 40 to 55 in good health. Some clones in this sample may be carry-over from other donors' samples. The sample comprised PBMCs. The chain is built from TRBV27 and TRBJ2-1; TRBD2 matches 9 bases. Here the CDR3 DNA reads TGTGCCAGCAGGAGGGCGGCGGGAGGGGCGGGCAATGAGCAGTTCTTC. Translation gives CASRRAAGGAGNEQFF.